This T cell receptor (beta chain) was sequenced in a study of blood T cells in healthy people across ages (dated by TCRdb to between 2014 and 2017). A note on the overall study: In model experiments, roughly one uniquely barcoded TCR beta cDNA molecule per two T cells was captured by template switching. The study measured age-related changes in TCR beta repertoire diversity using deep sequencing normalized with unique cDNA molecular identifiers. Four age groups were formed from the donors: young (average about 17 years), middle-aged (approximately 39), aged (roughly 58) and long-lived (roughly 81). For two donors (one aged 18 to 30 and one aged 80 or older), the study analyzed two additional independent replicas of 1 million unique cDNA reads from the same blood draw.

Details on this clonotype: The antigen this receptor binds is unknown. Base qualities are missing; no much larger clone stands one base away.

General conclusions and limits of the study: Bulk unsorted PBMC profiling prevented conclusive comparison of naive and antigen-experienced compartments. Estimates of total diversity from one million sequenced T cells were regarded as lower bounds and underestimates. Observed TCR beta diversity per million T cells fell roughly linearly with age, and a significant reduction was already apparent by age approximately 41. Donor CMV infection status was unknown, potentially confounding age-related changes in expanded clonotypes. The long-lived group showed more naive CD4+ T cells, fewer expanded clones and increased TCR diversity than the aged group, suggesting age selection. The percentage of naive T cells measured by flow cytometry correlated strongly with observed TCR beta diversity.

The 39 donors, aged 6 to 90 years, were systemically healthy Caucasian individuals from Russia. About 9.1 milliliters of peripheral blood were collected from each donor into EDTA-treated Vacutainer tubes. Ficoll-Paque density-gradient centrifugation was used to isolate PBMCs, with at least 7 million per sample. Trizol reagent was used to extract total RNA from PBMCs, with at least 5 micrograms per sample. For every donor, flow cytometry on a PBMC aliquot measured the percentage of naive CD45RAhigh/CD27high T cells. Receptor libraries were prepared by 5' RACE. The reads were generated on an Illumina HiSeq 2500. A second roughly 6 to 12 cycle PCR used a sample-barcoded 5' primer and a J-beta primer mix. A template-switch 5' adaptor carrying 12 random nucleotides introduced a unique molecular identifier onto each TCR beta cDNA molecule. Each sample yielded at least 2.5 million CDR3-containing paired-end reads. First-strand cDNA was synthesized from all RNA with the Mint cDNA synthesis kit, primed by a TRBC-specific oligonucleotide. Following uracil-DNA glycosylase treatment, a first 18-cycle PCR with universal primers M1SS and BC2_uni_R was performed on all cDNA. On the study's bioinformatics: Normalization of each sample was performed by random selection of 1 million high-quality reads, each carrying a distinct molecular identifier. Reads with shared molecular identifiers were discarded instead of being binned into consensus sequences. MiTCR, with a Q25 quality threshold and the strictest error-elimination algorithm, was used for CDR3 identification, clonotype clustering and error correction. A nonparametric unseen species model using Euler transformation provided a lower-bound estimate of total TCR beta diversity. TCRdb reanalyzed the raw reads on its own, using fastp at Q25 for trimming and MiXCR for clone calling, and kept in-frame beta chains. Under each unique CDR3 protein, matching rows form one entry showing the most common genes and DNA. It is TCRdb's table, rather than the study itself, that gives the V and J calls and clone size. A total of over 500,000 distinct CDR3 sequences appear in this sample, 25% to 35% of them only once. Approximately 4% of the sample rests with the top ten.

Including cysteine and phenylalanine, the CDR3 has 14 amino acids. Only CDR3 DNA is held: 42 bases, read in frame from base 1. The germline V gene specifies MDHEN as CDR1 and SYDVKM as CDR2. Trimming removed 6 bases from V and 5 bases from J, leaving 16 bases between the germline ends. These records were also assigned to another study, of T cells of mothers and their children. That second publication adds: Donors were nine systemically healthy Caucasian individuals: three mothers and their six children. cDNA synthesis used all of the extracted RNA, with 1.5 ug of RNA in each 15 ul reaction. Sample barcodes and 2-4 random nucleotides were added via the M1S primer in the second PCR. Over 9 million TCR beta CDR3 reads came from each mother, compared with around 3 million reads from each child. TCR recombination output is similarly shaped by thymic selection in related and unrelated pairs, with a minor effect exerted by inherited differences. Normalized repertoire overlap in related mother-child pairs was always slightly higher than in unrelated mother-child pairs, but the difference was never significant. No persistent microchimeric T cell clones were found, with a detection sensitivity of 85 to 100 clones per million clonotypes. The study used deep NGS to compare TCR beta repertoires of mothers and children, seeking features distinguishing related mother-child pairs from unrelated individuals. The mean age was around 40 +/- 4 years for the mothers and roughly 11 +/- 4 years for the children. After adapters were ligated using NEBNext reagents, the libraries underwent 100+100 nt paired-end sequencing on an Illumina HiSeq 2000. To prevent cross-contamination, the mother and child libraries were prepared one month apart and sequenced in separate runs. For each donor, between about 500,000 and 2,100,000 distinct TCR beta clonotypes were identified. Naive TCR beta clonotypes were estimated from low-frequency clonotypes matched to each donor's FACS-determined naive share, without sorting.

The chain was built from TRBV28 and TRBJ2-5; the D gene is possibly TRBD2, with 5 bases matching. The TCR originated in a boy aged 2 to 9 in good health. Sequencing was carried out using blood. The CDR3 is CASSPGMREETQYF. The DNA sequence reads TGTGCCAGCAGCCCTGGGATGAGGGAGGAGACCCAGTACTTC.